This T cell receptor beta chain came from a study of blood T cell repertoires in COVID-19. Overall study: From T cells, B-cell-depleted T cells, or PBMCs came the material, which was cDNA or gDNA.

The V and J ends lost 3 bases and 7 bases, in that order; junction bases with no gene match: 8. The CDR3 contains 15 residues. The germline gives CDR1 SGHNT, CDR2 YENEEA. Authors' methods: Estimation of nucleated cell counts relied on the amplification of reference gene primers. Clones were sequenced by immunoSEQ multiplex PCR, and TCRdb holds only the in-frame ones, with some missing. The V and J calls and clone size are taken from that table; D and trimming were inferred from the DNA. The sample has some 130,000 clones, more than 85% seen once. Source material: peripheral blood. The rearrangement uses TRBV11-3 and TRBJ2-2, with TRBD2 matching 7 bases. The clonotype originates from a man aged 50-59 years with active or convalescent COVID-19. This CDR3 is CASSLAGAEVGELFF. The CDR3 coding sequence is TGTGCCAGCAGCTTGGCGGGAGCTGAGGTCGGGGAGCTGTTTTTT.